The source of this T cell receptor beta chain is a study of cytomegalovirus exposure and HLA in healthy donors. PCR amplification relied on 60 Vbeta primers (plus 13 Jbeta primers). TCRdb's table, derived via immunoSEQ multiplex PCR, lists solely in-frame clones and lacks some. The sample contains 120,000 or so clones, about 80% of which appear only once. Whole-study results and caveats: Specificity of three CMV-associated chains for CMV antigens was verified in vitro.

A note on this clone: What it recognizes is unknown.

Material for sequencing was PBMCs. The clonotype was recovered from a man aged 18 to 30 in good health and CMV-seronegative.

The CDR3 region is CASSSREGVRDEQFF. CDR3 DNA sequence: TGTGCCAGCTCGTCGAGGGAGGGTGTGAGGGATGAGCAGTTCTTC. This chain uses TRBV18 with TRBJ2-1; 7 bases match TRBD2. This CDR3 region has 15 residues. Germline CDR1 is KGHSH and CDR2 is LQKENI. V lost 6 bases to trimming and J lost 8 bases; unmatched junction nucleotides: 13.